The clone carrying this T cell receptor (beta chain) came up a few times. As yet, its antigen is unknown. These data originate in a study of beta chain features in type 1 diabetes. Study details: Cell yields, gender and age were similar in healthy donors and patients. All samples together contributed around 98,000,000 sorted cells for examination. Study observations and caveats: TCRB CDR3s from Type 1 diabetes patients were moderately but significantly shorter in all four CD4+ subsets. It was among patients, rather than healthy donors, that naive, central memory and Treg TCRB repertoires appeared more similar.

CDR1 and CDR2 from the germline V gene are SEHNR and FQNEAQ (reference sequence). Trimming took off 1 base at V and 7 bases at J, with 7 bases between the two ends. The length of the CDR3 is 12 residues. CD45RO/CCR7/CD25/CD127/CD95/CD27 sorting isolated CD4+ naive, central memory, regulatory and stem cell-like memory cells. The study reverse transcribed the entire isolated RNA, so it sequenced expressed TCRB transcripts. The repertoire was sequenced with immunoSEQ multiplex PCR; TCRdb's copy has only in-frame clones and lacks some. The sample shows around 240,000 clones, roughly 16% of them seen only once.

This sequence joins TRBV7-9 and TRBJ1-2, with D unresolved. The sample was naive CD4+ T cells from blood. This clonotype originated in a man aged 25-45 years with type 1 diabetes. The CDR3 here is CASSLDTLGYTF. In DNA, the CDR3 is TGTGCCAGCAGCTTAGACACCCTTGGCTACACCTTC.